This T cell receptor (beta chain) was sequenced during a study of blood T cell repertoires in COVID-19. As for the study in general: COVID-19 samples collected from the United States, Italy and Spain covered acute and convalescent phases. In each case, the material was cDNA or gDNA derived from T cells, B-cell-depleted T cells, or PBMCs.

Study processing details: Scientists estimated how many nucleated cells there were by amplifying reference gene primers. Only in-frame clones appear in the TCRdb table, and some are missing; sequencing was by immunoSEQ multiplex PCR. That table gives V, J and clone size, and the DNA gave D and trimming. Altogether 250,000 to 350,000 clones are present, roughly 90% being singletons, with the ten largest covering roughly 0.96%. This clone was counted once. Sequenced: peripheral blood. The TCR sequence derives from a woman aged 40 to 49 who had recovered from COVID-19.

The DNA of the CDR3 is TGTGCCAGCAGCCCGAAACAGGCGGATACGCAGTATTTT. Its translation: CASSPKQADTQYF. The chain links TRBV7-8 to TRBJ2-3, with TRBD1 as a possible D gene (5 bases). V shed 5 bases and J shed 6 bases, with 12 bases lying between them. The V gene's germline CDR1 is SGHVS and CDR2 FQNEAQ. The CDR3 sequence is 13 residues long.